Listed here is a single TCR beta chain. The antigen is not known. PCR was performed using 60 Vbeta and 13 Jbeta primers. Profiling relied on immunoSEQ multiplex PCR, and the TCRdb table lists in-frame clones only, not all of them. The repertoire holds roughly 140,000 clones, with more than 65% as singletons. This entry is derived from a study of cytomegalovirus exposure and HLA in healthy donors. Findings and limits, study-wide: Certain indistinguishable V segments, among them TRBV6-2 and TRBV6-3, were excluded. In a later analysis, TCR beta V- and J-gene trimming was associated with a missense DCLRE1C variant. The majority of TCR sequences were rare, yet some public TCRs appeared in many donors.

V dropped 5 bases and J dropped 0 bases, with 15 bases sitting between them. The germline CDR1 and CDR2 sequences are SGHKS and YYEKEE (reference sequence). This CDR3 region has 16 residues. This chain connects TRBV5-5 to TRBJ1-3; a weak D match, TRBD1 (6 bases). Sequenced sample: PBMCs. The TCR originated in a man aged 25 to 40 in good health and CMV-seropositive. The CDR3 region is CASSRGGDSSGNTIYF. The CDR3 bases are TGTGCCAGCAGTCGTGGGGGCGACAGCTCTGGAAACACCATATATTTT.